The 9 T cell receptor beta chains listed next were all sequenced from one sample in a study of T cells in Graves' hyperthyroidism and ophthalmopathy. TCR beta CDR3 region amplification was performed from RNA transcripts. The primer set for the first-round RT-PCR of the TCR CDR3 was HTBI. TCRdb re-analysed the multiplex PCR reads in MiXCR, keeping a single row per CDR3 protein. The data show roughly 520,000 distinct CDR3 sequences, around 22% seen once. The sequenced sample consisted of blood. The receptors derive from a woman aged 30 to 39 with Graves' ophthalmopathy.

This sequence joins TRBV6-5 and TRBJ2-7; D is possibly TRBD1 (6 bases). The V gene's germline CDR1 is MNHEY and CDR2 SVGAGI. This CDR3 region has 14 residues. Trimming took 6 bases from V and 6 from J, leaving 18 bases between them. CDR3 nucleotides: TGTGCCAGCAGCTTAGCCGACAGGACGGGCGAGCAGTACTTC. It is translated as CASSLADRTGEQYF.

This clonotype has ten or more counts. The chain employs TRBV27 and TRBJ2-3; a weak D match, TRBD2 (6 bases). CDR1 is MNHEY, CDR2 SMNVEV, per germline (reference sequence). The CDR3 extends over 16 amino acids. V was shortened by 6 bases and J by 1 base, with 17 bases between the two germline ends. In DNA form, the CDR3 reads TGTGCCAGCAGGCTGACCCTGGGCGGGGGCACAGATACGCAGTATTTT. Translation: CASRLTLGGGTDTQYF.

This clonotype appeared many times. The CDR3 DNA is TGTGCCAGCAGTTCCCGGGGGGGGATCACTGAAGCTTTCTTT. It yields the protein CASSSRGGITEAFF. The V and J genes are TRBV12-3 or TRBV12-4 and TRBJ1-1; perhaps TRBD1 as D (5 bases). V lost 4 bases and J lost 4, with 13 bases in between. This CDR3 is built from 14 residues.

This clonotype appeared many times. V and J are TRBV2 and TRBJ1-2, with D tentatively TRBD1 (5 bases). The CDR3 has 13 residues. V dropped 3 bases and J dropped 12 bases, with 17 bases sitting between them. The germline gives CDR1 SNHLY, CDR2 FYNNEI. CDR3 nucleotide sequence: TGTGCCAGCAGTGATAGGCAGGGTGGAGGGAACACCTTC. Encoded protein: CASSDRQGGGNTF.

The chain recombines TRBV28 with TRBJ1-5, with 11 bases that match TRBD1. The germline V gene encodes CDR1 MDHEN and CDR2 SYDVKM. V lost 2 bases to trimming and J lost 2 bases; unmatched junction nucleotides: 2. The CDR3 spans 16 residues. CDR3 sequence reads: CASSLMGQGGNQPQHF. The CDR3 nucleotides read TGTGCCAGCAGTTTAATGGGACAGGGGGGCAATCAGCCCCAGCATTTT.

This clonotype was picked up many times. The chain has TRBV20-1 and TRBJ1-1, with 7 bases that match TRBD1. The V gene's germline CDR1 is DFQATT and CDR2 SNEGSKA (reference sequence). Trimming took 2 bases from V and 1 from J; bases not matched to a gene: 4. The CDR3 consists of 14 residues. This CDR3 reads CSARTGTANTEAFF. In DNA form, the CDR3 reads TGCAGTGCTAGAACCGGGACAGCGAACACTGAAGCTTTCTTT.

At least ten counts were recorded for this clonotype. The gene calls are TRBV2 and TRBJ2-2; 16 bases are shared with TRBD2. The CDR3 is made up of 18 amino acids. Unmatched junction bases numbered 6, after V lost 4 bases and J lost 4 bases. CDR1 is SNHLY, CDR2 FYNNEI, per germline. The CDR3 here is CASSAGLAGGPGTGELFF. The CDR3 nucleotides read TGTGCCAGCAGTGCGGGACTAGCGGGGGGGCCAGGCACCGGGGAGCTGTTTTTT.

The rearrangement links TRBV5-4 to TRBJ1-1; D unclear. The CDR3 has 14 amino acids. Germline V gene lookup returns CDR1 SGHNT and CDR2 YYREEE (reference sequence). V dropped 0 bases and J dropped 2 bases, with 8 bases sitting between them. The CDR3 DNA is TGTGCCAGCAGCTTGGGGGCAGTCAACACTGAAGCTTTCTTT. This sequence encodes CASSLGAVNTEAFF.

This clonotype occurred many times. This chain links TRBV24-1 with TRBJ1-2; TRBD1 is a possible D gene (5 bases). The ends were cut back, 3 bases at V and 3 bases at J, with 7 bases in the middle. The CDR3 contains 13 residues. The V gene's germline CDR1 is KGHDR and CDR2 SFDVKD. The CDR3 reads CATSDQGDYGYTF. The CDR3 DNA reads TGTGCCACCAGTGATCAGGGAGACTATGGCTACACCTTC.